The source of this T cell receptor (beta chain) is a study of cytomegalovirus exposure and HLA in healthy donors (dated by TCRdb to about 2017). With respect to the entire study: In an earlier analysis of roughly 500 of the donors, 250 to 350 Gb of sequence data and approximately 120 million unique TCR beta sequences from 150 million to 200 million T cells were reported. Roughly 300 gigabases of sequencing data and 70 million to 85 million unique TCR sequences were included in an early release covering several hundred HLA-typed donors. Alongside the repertoire data, information on donor age, sex, ethnicity and CMV serostatus was compiled. On average, around 200,000 unique TCR beta nucleotide sequences were sequenced per donor among some 430 genotyped donors of the cohort, with around 19% of those sequences being non-productive. The study profiled the T cell repertoires of about 720 subjects by immunosequencing and related them to cytomegalovirus serostatus. Rather than drawing on any new phenotypic data, the later analysis identified candidate immune exposures from TCR beta sequences and the way those sequences occurred across donors. To study patterns of TCR occurrence, a later analysis re-analyzed previously published TCR beta repertoires from hundreds of donors and added high-resolution HLA genotyping. A later genetic analysis took genome-wide SNP genotypes for about three fifths of the 666 donors and used that subset as a discovery cohort. Of the approximately 400 genotyped donors, 81% were placed in the genetic ancestry cluster associated with self-reported Caucasian donors. All discovery cohort repertoires had been generated using a single sequencing platform. HLA typing included class I and class II loci at four-digit resolution. About 5 DR-DQ haplotypes were handled as single units for association and clustering, since linkage in the cohort was strong. An earlier analysis of some 600 of the donors applied high-throughput TCR beta sequencing to assess whether each TCR beta V gene segment acted as functional or pseudogenic. The study combined high-throughput TCR immunosequencing, statistical association of individual TCRs with disease status, and machine learning to predict cytomegalovirus infection status. The number of typed donors differed by locus: about 620-640 for A, B, C, DRB1 and DQB1; approximately 530 for DQA1; 600 to 610 for DPA1; and 400 to 480 for DPB1. The study was designed to test whether signatures of past pathogen exposure could be identified by cataloging public T cell receptors. In addition to the first cohort of around 670 subjects, a separate validation cohort of approximately 130 different subjects was used. Results and caveats for the whole study, not just this receptor: The earlier analysis of about 600 of the donors excluded 15 to 20 rarely observed V segments, including chromosome 9 orphons, because counts were too low. In vitro tests confirmed that three of the cytomegalovirus-associated TCR beta chains recognize cytomegalovirus antigens. Because HLA typing was unavailable for some donors at each locus, only the typed subset was used in association tests. The study listed approximately 160 TCR beta chains as associated with cytomegalovirus. The only immune exposure information available for the cohort was CMV serostatus. A further reported finding was that TCR beta sequences accurately predicted the HLA-A and HLA-B alleles for most subjects in the first cohort. In a later analysis, some 17,000 TCR beta sequences were associated with specific HLA alleles at a false discovery rate of 0.05. The authors suggested that the approach could potentially be extended to other disease states and immunological phenotypes. Compared with equally common non-associated chains, HLA-associated TCR beta chains in a later analysis were more clonally expanded and had lower generation probabilities. A cluster of highly shared sequence variants was judged likely to be a technical artifact of the sequencing pipeline. A later genetic analysis reported fewer N-insertions in productive TCRs among donors in an Asian-associated ancestry cluster than the roughly 620-donor mean. In an earlier analysis of approximately 590 of the donors, most TCR beta V segments were observed in productive rearrangements about 90% or about 30% of the time, broadly matching IMGT annotations. Roughly uniform sequencing depth across donors was assumed in presence/absence analyses, although this assumption may not hold. According to a later analysis, most CMV-associated TCR beta chains appeared to be HLA-restricted, and the HLA associations seemed to be driven largely by CMV exposure. When HLA alleles, especially DR and DQ, strongly co-occurred, attributing TCR associations to individual alleles was difficult. Correlated functional status among segregating V segments might reflect linkage disequilibrium, but an unknown experimental factor could not be ruled out. Most TCR sequences were seen in very few donors, while some public TCRs were found in many individuals. In a later analysis, TCR association rates were found to vary across HLA loci, with the most associated TCRs seen for DRB1 alleles and the fewest for HLA-C alleles. The classifier was reported to diagnose cytomegalovirus status with high specificity and sensitivity in both the original cohort and the validation cohort. V-gene and J-gene trimming of TCR beta chains was associated with a missense DCLRE1C variant in a later genetic analysis, and the association was replicated in an independent cohort. This cohort had only TCR beta chains sequenced, and the lack of alpha or paired-chain data limited which features could be detected. In a later analysis, several top co-occurrence clusters were reported to appear linked to parvovirus B19, influenza, CMV and Epstein-Barr virus.

Library creation used the immunoSEQ multiplex PCR assay. The multiplex PCR relied on a mix of 60 forward primers for TCR Vbeta segments and 13 reverse primers for TCR Jbeta segments. The CDR3 region of rearranged TCR beta genes was amplified from genomic DNA with a multiplex PCR assay. Amplified TCR beta libraries were sequenced as 87-base-pair reads on the Illumina HiSeq System. In the authors' own workflow: A later analysis counted about 80 million unique TCR beta chains across the 600 to 850 repertoires, and around 12 million of these chains were shared by at least two donors. To remove PCR and sequencing errors, raw reads were error-corrected and collapsed into unique sequences using a nearest-neighbor algorithm that merged closely related sequences. Alignment of CDR3 sequences to IMGT reference sequences was used to assign V, D and J gene segments. For a sequence to be retained, at least a six-nucleotide match to both a V gene segment and a J gene segment was required. A rearrangement counted as productive if the CDR3 had no stop codons and remained in frame with V and J, and every other rearrangement counted as non-productive. CDR3 was defined by IMGT convention, running from the second conserved V-encoded cysteine to the conserved J-encoded phenylalanine. The earlier analysis of some 580 of the donors excluded any sequence lacking an unambiguous match to a single V gene segment. In an earlier analysis of approximately 610 of the donors, V segments were called functional above 56.7% productive rearrangements and were called segregating when the between-donor standard deviation exceeded 5%. A statistical classification framework was built for diagnosing cytomegalovirus status from the catalog of TCR beta chain sequences. In a later analysis, TCR nucleotide sequences were compared against IMGT/GENE-DB human TR gene sequences so that V and J genes could be assigned. The TCRdist pipeline was used in a later analysis to assign CDR3 sequences and most-parsimonious VDJ recombination scenarios. In a later analysis, each TCR beta chain was defined by its CDR3 amino acid sequence together with its V-gene family, and reads without a unique V-gene family were excluded. A later analysis removed 550 to 700 highly shared, low-generation-probability nucleotide sequences to deal with suspected cross-contamination and a sequencing artifact. A later analysis calculated a clonal expansion index for each public chain from normalized within-repertoire ranks of inferred template counts. In a later analysis, generation probabilities were computed using a VDJ recombination model fitted to out-of-frame rearrangements, and the results were checked against IGoR. A later analysis scored TCR-TCR, TCR-HLA and TCR-CMV co-occurrence with hypergeometric tests, applying a repertoire-size bias correction to TCR pairs. To estimate false discovery rates, a later analysis permuted the HLA or CMV assignments 20 times. A later analysis grouped co-occurring TCRs with DBSCAN, adding TCRdist sequence similarity when clustering within HLA-allele-positive subsets. Repertoires with fewer than 30,000 or more than 120,000 public chains, plus five repertoires with anomalous nucleotide sharing, were excluded from co-occurrence clustering. TCRdb provides this immuneACCESS table in a form limited to in-frame rearrangements. Some clones are lacking; in checked studies, under half of them reflect an unresolved V gene, and why the rest are absent is not known. Clone size and the V and J calls come from that table; the DNA yielded D and trimming. Counted in this sample were 150,000 or so clones; 75% to 90% of them appeared once. About 4.3% of the sample rests with the top ten.

This clone was detected a few times. Its specific antigen is unknown. No base quality information exists; no much larger clone differs at one position. The cohort consisted of 600 or so healthy bone marrow donors. Cohort members were all nominally healthy when sampled, although unrecorded immune exposures were likely present. The donor was CMV seropositive and was included in the group of 250 to 300 seropositive cohort members. Every donor gave a peripheral blood sample, and the peripheral blood mononuclear cells from that sample were used for TCR beta sequencing. The Qiagen DNeasy Blood Extraction Kit was used to extract genomic DNA from the blood cell samples. Sequencing used PBMCs. The receptor was isolated from a woman between 45 and 65 years old in good health and CMV-seropositive.

CDR3 protein: CASSFSGGTYEQYF. Here is the DNA: TGTGCCAGCAGCTTTAGCGGGGGAACTTACGAGCAGTACTTC. This chain joins TRBV7-2 to TRBJ2-7, with TRBD2 identical over 9 junction bases. Compared with germline, V lacks 3 bases and J lacks 4 bases; bases without a gene match: 4. For CDR1 and CDR2, the germline V gene lists SGHTA and FQGNSA. The CDR3 holds 14 amino acids from the cysteine to the phenylalanine. The DNA shown is the 42-base CDR3, in frame from base 1.